A single sample gave rise to the 28 T cell receptor beta chains below, sequenced in a study of cytomegalovirus exposure and HLA in healthy donors (dated by TCRdb to the late 2010s). Preparation of the library involved the immunoSEQ multiplex PCR assay. The multiplex PCR relied on a mix of 60 forward primers for TCR Vbeta segments and 13 reverse primers for TCR Jbeta segments. Entries here come from immuneACCESS through TCRdb and include only in-frame sequences with V and J called. Some clones fail to appear in such tables; in the studies checked, an unresolved V gene covers under half of the shortfall, and the cause of the remainder is unknown. This sample is represented by 75,000 to 90,000 clones; 70% to 75% of them were singletons. The ten largest clonotypes hold around 4.2% of the sample. Sequenced sample: PBMCs. These receptors were taken from a man between 60 and 75 years old in good health and CMV-seronegative.

This rearrangement joins TRBV12-5 to TRBJ1-6, with D possibly being TRBD1 (5 bases). CDR1 is LGHNT, CDR2 FRNRAP, per germline. The CDR3 has 18 residues. Trimming left V 0 bases short and J 2 bases short, with 14 bases between. For the CDR3, the DNA is TGTGCTAGTGGTTTGGTACAAGGGACGGGAGCCTATAATTCACCCCTCCACTTT. Its translation is CASGLVQGTGAYNSPLHF.

CDR3 region: CASSLGRANTEAFF. The CDR3 DNA follows: TGTGCCAGCAGCTTAGGCAGGGCGAACACTGAAGCTTTCTTT. The genes are TRBV11-3 and TRBJ1-1, with D maybe TRBD1 (5 bases). CDR1 is SGHNT, CDR2 YENEEA, per germline. The CDR3 consists of 14 residues. Trimming pared 1 base from V and 1 base from J, leaving 7 bases between.

The chain is built from TRBV28 and TRBJ1-1; D is uncertain. The CDR3 is 12 residues long. Germline V lookup: CDR1 MDHEN, CDR2 SYDVKM. With 1 base removed from V and 12 bases from J, the gap between germline ends came to 12 bases. The CDR3 spells CASSLSGFVSFF. The CDR3 bases are TGTGCCAGCAGTTTATCGGGGTTCGTCTCTTTCTTT. The entire variable domain, with the rest obtained from reference TRBV28 and TRBJ1-1, is as follows: DVKVTQSSRYLVKRTGEKVFLECVQDMDHENMFWYRQDPGLGLRLIYFSYDVKMKEKGDIPEGYSVSREKKERFSLILESASTNQTSMYLCASSLSGFVSFFGQGTRLTVV.

This clone was observed a single time. The J gene is TRBJ1-4, the V gene TRBV30; possible D gene TRBD1, 5 bases. The length of the CDR3 is 14 residues. V shed 1 base and J shed 10 bases, with 16 bases lying between them. CDR1 and CDR2 (germline): GTSNPN, SVGIG (reference sequence). CDR3 loop: CAWSEGLGRGKLFF. CDR3 nucleotide sequence: TGTGCCTGGAGTGAAGGGTTGGGGCGCGGAAAACTGTTTTTT.

This clone has only a few counts. This chain uses TRBV10-3 with TRBJ1-1; D possibly corresponds to TRBD1 (5 bases). Germline CDR1 reads ENHRY; CDR2 reads SYGVKD. The CDR3 covers 14 residues. Trimming removed 6 bases at V and 5 bases at J, with 16 bases between. The CDR3 spells CAISDPTAGTEAFF. CDR3 in DNA: TGTGCCATCAGCGATCCGACCGCAGGGACTGAAGCTTTCTTT.

The rearrangement uses TRBV5-4 and TRBJ1-2, with TRBD1 identical over 9 bases. V was pared by 0 bases and J by 1 base, with 4 bases of the junction left unmatched. This CDR3 is 16 amino acids long. CDR1 is SGHNT, CDR2 YYREEE, per germline (reference sequence). The CDR3 DNA follows: TGTGCCAGCAGCTTGGCGGGACAGGGCGGTAACTATGGCTACACCTTC. This sequence encodes CASSLAGQGGNYGYTF.

This clone appeared many times. This rearrangement joins TRBV4-2 to TRBJ1-5, with D uncertain. V was clipped by 6 bases and J by 4 bases, with 10 bases between them. CDR3 length: 13 residues. Per germline, CDR1 LGHNA and CDR2 YNFKEQ. The DNA for the CDR3 is TGTGCCAGCAGTCGGGGAGGAAATCAGCCCCAGCATTTT. Its translation is CASSRGGNQPQHF.

This chain links TRBV29-1 with TRBJ1-4; tentatively, D is TRBD1 (6 bases). The germline CDR1 and CDR2 sequences are SQVTM and ANQGSEA. The germline V and J ends were trimmed by 0 bases and 8 bases, with 13 bases remaining between them. This CDR3 is built from 14 residues. CDR3 DNA: TGCAGCGTTGAAGATCTCTGGGACAAAGAAAAACTGTTTTTT. This gives the protein CSVEDLWDKEKLFF.

V is TRBV2 and J is TRBJ2-3; TRBD2 aligns across 9 bases. Germline CDR1 is SNHLY and CDR2 is FYNNEI. The CDR3 covers 13 residues. CDR3 nucleotides: TGTGTCGGCGGGGGGGACGGCACAGATACGCAGTATTTT. It specifies CVGGGDGTDTQYF.

This clone was seen only a few times. This chain uses TRBV7-2 with TRBJ1-1, with TRBD1 matching over 7 bases. The length of the CDR3 is 17 residues. Germline CDR1 is SGHTA and CDR2 is FQGNSA. V shed 5 bases, J shed 0 bases, and the junction held 12 bases outside the gene matches. The CDR3 sequence is CASSRGGRGAMNTEAFF. CDR3 nucleotide sequence: TGTGCCAGCAGCCGGGGGGGCAGGGGGGCTATGAACACTGAAGCTTTCTTT.

The gene calls are TRBV29-1 and TRBJ1-5; D is ambiguous. Trimming took 5 bases from V and 1 from J, leaving 6 bases between them. CDR1 SQVTM and CDR2 ANQGSEA come from the germline V gene. This CDR3 is 12 amino acids long. CDR3 sequence: CSVQWSNQPQHF. CDR3 nucleotides: TGCAGCGTTCAGTGGAGCAATCAGCCCCAGCATTTT.

The chain carries TRBV7-9 and TRBJ2-5, with D possibly matching TRBD2 (8 bases). The CDR3 is made up of 15 amino acids. CDR1 is SEHNR, CDR2 FQNEAQ, per germline (reference sequence). The germline V and J ends were trimmed by 5 bases and 5 bases, with 18 bases remaining between them. CDR3 nucleotides: TGTGCCAGCAGCCGTCGGGAGGGGGCGAGGGAGACCCAGTACTTC. Protein: CASSRREGARETQYF.

This chain joins TRBV2 and TRBJ2-4; 7 bases match TRBD1. Germline V lookup: CDR1 SNHLY, CDR2 FYNNEI. V lost 3 bases to trimming and J lost 3 bases; unmatched junction nucleotides: 5. The CDR3 loop spans 15 amino acids. Here the CDR3 DNA reads TGTGCCAGCAGTGAGAAGGGGGCAGGCAAAAACATTCAGTACTTC. This sequence encodes CASSEKGAGKNIQYF.

This clone was seen a few times. The V and J genes are TRBV11-2 and TRBJ1-1, with 8 bases identical to TRBD1. In germline, CDR1 is SGHAT, CDR2 FQNNGV. The CDR3 loop spans 16 amino acids. V gave up 4 bases and J gave up 5 bases; unmatched junction bases: 12. Here the CDR3 DNA reads TGTGCCAGCAGCTATCCCATGACGACAGGGGAAACTGAAGCTTTCTTT. Residues: CASSYPMTTGETEAFF.

The chain carries TRBV15 and TRBJ2-5, with TRBD1 matching over 9 bases. The last part of the DNA fits TRBJ2-7 better; the J call may be wrong. CDR1 and CDR2 (germline): LNHNV, YYDKDF (reference sequence). The CDR3 extends over 17 amino acids. The CDR3 protein is CATSRDRGQGSSYEQYF. CDR3 coding DNA: TGTGCCACCAGCAGAGATAGGGGACAGGGAAGCTCCTACGAGCAGTACTTC.

The rearrangement joins TRBV30 to TRBJ1-2; perhaps TRBD1 as D (5 bases). The V end was cut by 0 bases, the J end by 6 bases, with 8 bases between. Germline CDR1 reads GTSNPN; CDR2 reads SVGIG (reference sequence). The CDR3 totals 12 residues. The CDR3, as DNA: TGTGCCTGGAGTGTAAGGGGCCATGGCTACACCTTC. Protein sequence: CAWSVRGHGYTF.

This clone was picked up a small number of times. V gene TRBV7-8 combines with J gene TRBJ1-2; D unclear. V was trimmed by 1 base and J by 6 bases, leaving 6 bases between them. CDR1 and CDR2 from the germline V gene are SGHVS and FQNEAQ. The CDR3 has 12 residues. The CDR3 DNA follows: TGTGCCAGCAGCTTAGGGCGGGATGGCTACACCTTC. Encoded protein: CASSLGRDGYTF.

This clone was counted a single time. This rearrangement joins TRBV2 to TRBJ2-5, with 12 bases that match TRBD2. Germline CDR1 reads SNHLY; CDR2 reads FYNNEI. The CDR3 extends over 16 amino acids. V lost 6 bases to trimming and J lost 2 bases; unmatched junction nucleotides: 7. The CDR3 DNA sequence: TGTGCCAGCAGCGTAACTAGCGGGGGGTCACAAGAGACCCAGTACTTC. Residues: CASSVTSGGSQETQYF. Full variable domain (rest looked up from reference TRBV2 and TRBJ2-5): EPEVTQTPSHQVTQMGQEVILRCVPISNHLYFYWYRQILGQKVEFLVSFYNNEISEKSEIFDDQFSVERPDGSNFTLKIRSTKLEDSAMYFCASSVTSGGSQETQYFGPGTRLLVL.

This chain connects TRBV5-1 to TRBJ2-7, with a weak D call TRBD1 (6 bases). There are 13 residues in the CDR3. V gave up 2 bases and J gave up 3 bases, with 9 bases separating them. CDR1 is SGHRS, CDR2 YFSETQ, per germline. The CDR3 region has the DNA TGCGCCAGCAGCTTCGAGACAGGCTACGAGCAGTACTTC. Its protein product is CASSFETGYEQYF.

The rearrangement links TRBV30 to TRBJ2-7, with a tentative D call TRBD1 (6 bases). Trimming stripped 2 bases from V and 4 bases from J, with 12 bases between. The germline gives CDR1 GTSNPN, CDR2 SVGIG (reference sequence). The CDR3 consists of 13 residues. The CDR3 DNA sequence: TGTGCCTGGAGTCCACCAGGGGTTTACGAGCAGTACTTC. Protein product: CAWSPPGVYEQYF.

V and J are TRBV4-1 and TRBJ1-2; TRBD1 matches at 7 bases. V shed 3 bases and J 1 base; nucleotides not matched to a gene: 2. Looked up from germline, CDR1 is MGHRA and CDR2 is YSYEKL. The CDR3 runs to 14 residues. The CDR3 DNA reads TGCGCCAGCAGCCAGACAGGGAGTAACTATGGCTACACCTTC. This translates into CASSQTGSNYGYTF.

V and J are TRBV6-1 and TRBJ1-2; 10 bases fit TRBD1. CDR1 and CDR2 from the germline V gene are MNHNS and SASEGT. This CDR3 has 13 residues. With V trimmed by 4 bases and J by 7 bases, 3 bases remained unmatched. For the CDR3, the DNA is TGTGCCAGCAGTGTAGGGACAGGGGTTGGCTACACCTTC. It translates to CASSVGTGVGYTF.

The chain recombines TRBV5-1 with TRBJ1-5; the D gene is possibly TRBD1 (6 bases). V lost 4 bases and J 7 bases, leaving 24 bases between the germline ends. In germline, CDR1 is SGHRS, CDR2 YFSETQ. CDR3 length equals 17 residues. The CDR3: CASSKPPLGRGLQPQHF. Written as DNA, the CDR3 is TGCGCCAGCAGCAAGCCCCCTTTAGGGCGGGGGCTCCAGCCCCAGCATTTT.

The gene calls are TRBV6-5 and TRBJ2-1, with unresolved D. Per germline, CDR1 MNHEY and CDR2 SVGAGI. This CDR3 has 14 residues. The V end was cut by 2 bases, the J end by 5 bases, with 10 bases between. The CDR3 DNA reads as TGTGCCAGCAGTTACCGGCTAGATCACAATGAGCAGTTCTTC. This gives the protein CASSYRLDHNEQFF.

The J gene is TRBJ1-1, the V gene TRBV7-2; D gene unclear. CDR3 length: 15 residues. The germline V gene has CDR1 SGHTA and CDR2 FQGNSA. V shed 3 bases and J shed 0 bases, with 11 bases lying between them. This CDR3 is CASSFVAGMNTEAFF. The CDR3 DNA follows: TGTGCCAGCAGCTTTGTTGCGGGAATGAACACTGAAGCTTTCTTT.

The rearrangement links TRBV30 to TRBJ2-5, with D maybe TRBD2 (5 bases). This CDR3 comprises 14 residues. Germline values: CDR1 GTSNPN, CDR2 SVGIG (reference sequence). V was cut by 0 bases and J by 1 base, with 9 bases left in between. The CDR3 reads CAWSVSAGQETQYF. In nucleotides, the CDR3 is TGTGCCTGGAGTGTATCCGCGGGCCAAGAGACCCAGTACTTC.

The chain combines TRBV5-1 with TRBJ1-1, with D maybe TRBD1 (6 bases). This CDR3 is 14 amino acids long. The germline CDR1 and CDR2 sequences are SGHRS and YFSETQ. The V end was cut by 5 bases, the J end by 1 base, with 12 bases between. The CDR3 DNA is TGCGCCAGCAGATCAGGGGTTCGGAACACTGAAGCTTTCTTT. It translates to CASRSGVRNTEAFF.

The CDR3 is CASSGREQPDYDSNQPQHF. In DNA form, the CDR3 reads TGTGCCAGCAGTGGTCGGGAGCAGCCCGACTACGATAGCAATCAGCCCCAGCATTTT. This sequence joins TRBV6-1 and TRBJ1-5, with unresolved D. There are 19 residues in the CDR3. Germline-derived CDR1 and CDR2 are MNHNS and SASEGT. The V end lost 4 bases, the J end lost 0 bases, and 22 bases lay between the germline ends.